The 17 T cell receptor beta chains listed next were all sequenced from one sample in a study of shared clonotypes between healthy human individuals (dated by TCRdb to 2020 to 2021). Library preparation used the immunoSEQ multiplex PCR assay. TCRdb provides this immuneACCESS table in a form limited to in-frame rearrangements. Some clones are lacking; in checked studies, under half of them reflect an unresolved V gene, and why the rest are absent is not known. The sample data list about 1.1 million clones, and around 77% of these were observed just once. The ten largest clones take up 0.89% of the sample. The sample consisted of memory CD4+ T cells from PBMCs. In light of the paper, this sample's cell subset or site label describes: CD45RA-negative fraction. The receptor set was obtained from a young man in good health. Some clones in this sample may be carry-over from other donors' samples.

This clone was seen only a few times. This chain joins TRBV5-6 and TRBJ1-1; D is perhaps TRBD1 (5 bases). CDR1 is SGHDT and CDR2 is YYEEEE in the germline V gene. The CDR3 has 13 amino acids. V dropped 1 base and J dropped 6 bases, with 10 bases sitting between them. The CDR3 protein is CASSLWDPPEAFF. DNA of the CDR3: TGTGCCAGCAGCTTGTGGGACCCCCCTGAAGCTTTCTTT. Full variable domain (outside the CDR3, taken from reference TRBV5-6 and TRBJ1-1): DAGVTQSPTHLIKTRGQQVTLRCSPKSGHDTVSWYQQALGQGPQFIFQYYEEEERQRGNFPDRFSGHQFPNYSSELNVNALLLGDSALYLCASSLWDPPEAFFGQGTRLTVV.

The chain is built from TRBV4-1 and TRBJ1-5; D is undetermined. CDR3 length equals 15 residues. The germline gives CDR1 MGHRA, CDR2 YSYEKL. V was cut by 0 bases and J by 1 base, with 7 bases left in between. CDR3 residues: CASSQDVRSNQPQHF. The CDR3 bases are TGCGCCAGCAGCCAAGATGTGAGGAGCAATCAGCCCCAGCATTTT.

The chain carries TRBV4-3 and TRBJ2-3; a weak D match, TRBD1 (5 bases). Germline values: CDR1 LGHNA, CDR2 YSLEER. The V end was cut by 0 bases, the J end by 0 bases, with 16 bases between. The CDR3 loop spans 18 amino acids. CDR3 residues: CASSQDLQVTTSTDTQYF. The CDR3 DNA reads as TGCGCCAGCAGCCAAGACCTACAGGTGACAACTAGCACAGATACGCAGTATTTT.

The V and J genes are TRBV11-1 and TRBJ1-1, with no clear D. This CDR3 is 14 amino acids long. From germline, CDR1 is SGHAT and CDR2 FQDESV (reference sequence). The ends were cut back, 1 base at V and 1 base at J, with 7 bases in the middle. The CDR3 reads CASSLEAQNTEAFF. The CDR3 region has the DNA TGTGCCAGCAGCTTAGAAGCACAGAACACTGAAGCTTTCTTT.

CDR3 residues: CASSEGLAANTDTQYF. CDR3 sequence (DNA): TGTGCCAGCAGCGAGGGACTAGCGGCTAACACAGATACGCAGTATTTT. The chain joins TRBV9 to TRBJ2-3; TRBD2 agrees at 11 bases. The CDR3 runs 16 residues. After removal of 3 bases from V and 2 bases from J, the junction contained 5 bases not matched to a gene. Germline assignment: CDR1 SGDLS and CDR2 YYNGEE.

CDR3 in amino acids: CASSQDSNTEAFF. Written as DNA, the CDR3 is TGTGCCAGCTCACAAGACAGCAACACTGAAGCTTTCTTT. This sequence joins TRBV18 and TRBJ1-1; D might be TRBD1 (5 bases). The CDR3 runs 13 residues. Germline loops: CDR1 KGHSH, CDR2 LQKENI. Trimming cost V 4 bases and J 2 bases, with 8 bases left between them.

This clone has just a few counts. CDR3 nucleotide sequence: TGTGCCAGCAGTAAGGTGGGCGTAGGCTATGGCTACACCTTC. Residues: CASSKVGVGYGYTF. The chain combines TRBV6-5 with TRBJ1-2; D gene uncertain. Deletions cut 5 bases from V and 4 bases from J, with 14 bases between. The CDR3 spans 14 residues. Germline V CDR1 and CDR2: MNHEY, SVGAGI.

V usage is TRBV27 and J usage is TRBJ2-1, with a weak D call TRBD2 (6 bases). The CDR3 contains 13 residues. Germline V gene lookup returns CDR1 MNHEY and CDR2 SMNVEV (reference sequence). The ends were cut back, 7 bases at V and 7 bases at J, with 14 bases in the middle. CDR3 DNA: TGTGCCAGCATGGAGAACGGGAGAAATGAGCAGTTCTTC. It encodes CASMENGRNEQFF.

The chain links TRBV19 to TRBJ1-1, with D perhaps TRBD1 (5 bases). In germline, CDR1 is LNHDA, CDR2 SQIVND (reference sequence). Trimming took off 8 bases at V and 2 bases at J, with 15 bases between the two ends. CDR3 length: 14 residues. The CDR3 loop reads CASSTRGDNTEAFF. CDR3 DNA: TGTGCCAGTTCTACCCGCGGGGACAACACTGAAGCTTTCTTT.

This clone has a handful of counts. The chain has TRBV10-3 and TRBJ2-2; D remains unclear. Germline CDR1 is ENHRY and CDR2 is SYGVKD. This CDR3 has 13 residues. V dropped 6 bases and J dropped 6 bases, with 11 bases sitting between them. CDR3 sequence (DNA): TGTGCCATCAGCGTTGTTTTTCCCGGGGAGCTGTTTTTT. Protein: CAISVVFPGELFF.

This sequence joins TRBV5-1 and TRBJ2-7, with 11 bases lining up with TRBD2. After removal of 4 bases from V and 5 bases from J, the junction contained 8 bases not matched to a gene. Germline loops: CDR1 SGHRS, CDR2 YFSETQ. The CDR3 runs 15 residues. The CDR3 DNA sequence: TGCGCCAGCAGCAGACCCCTAGCGGGAGGCGACGAGCAGTACTTC. Protein product: CASSRPLAGGDEQYF.

A remark on this clone: Other DNA sequences in the sample encode the same CDR3. This rearrangement joins TRBV6-5 to TRBJ1-2; no definite D call. The CDR3 has 12 residues. The germline V and J ends were trimmed by 2 bases and 4 bases, with 5 bases remaining between them. In germline, CDR1 is MNHEY, CDR2 SVGAGI. CDR3 protein: CASSYGSYGYTF. CDR3 sequence (DNA): TGTGCCAGCAGTTACGGCAGCTATGGCTACACCTTC.

The J gene is TRBJ2-3, the V gene TRBV9; 8 bases map to TRBD2. Trimming took 8 bases from V and 5 from J; bases not matched to a gene: 10. CDR1 SGDLS and CDR2 YYNGEE come from the germline V gene. The CDR3 extends over 14 amino acids. The CDR3 sequence: CASSDGRELDTQYF. The CDR3 DNA reads as TGTGCCAGTTCTGACGGGAGGGAACTAGATACGCAGTATTTT.

The V call is TRBV5-1, the J call TRBJ2-7; D is unresolved. The CDR3 is 13 amino acids. In germline, CDR1 is SGHRS, CDR2 YFSETQ. Trimming removed 2 bases at V and 2 bases at J, with 8 bases between. The CDR3 loop reads CASSLVLPYEQYF. CDR3 sequence (DNA): TGCGCCAGCAGCTTAGTCCTACCCTACGAGCAGTACTTC.

As regards this clone: This could be a read error, since a much larger clone is one nucleotide away. The chain has TRBV5-3 and TRBJ1-5; D remains unclear. TRBV5-3 is designated an ORF whose function remains uncertain. The CDR3 is 13 residues long. The CDR3 here is CARSLAQNRPQHF. The CDR3, as DNA: TGTGCCAGAAGCTTGGCGCAAAATCGGCCCCAGCATTTT.

This clone was counted a few times. The CDR3 DNA reads TGTGCCAGCAGTTCACAGGGGGCGGACACTGAAGCTTTCTTT. Protein product: CASSSQGADTEAFF. This chain connects TRBV2 to TRBJ1-1, with 9 positions matching TRBD1. Trimming cost V 5 bases and J 3 bases; bases outside gene matches: 4. Per the germline V gene, CDR1 is SNHLY and CDR2 is FYNNEI. This CDR3 has 14 residues. Full variable domain (missing parts from reference TRBV2 and TRBJ1-1): EPEVTQTPSHQVTQMGQEVILRCVPISNHLYFYWYRQILGQKVEFLVSFYNNEISEKSEIFDDQFSVERPDGSNFTLKIRSTKLEDSAMYFCASSSQGADTEAFFGQGTRLTVV.

The chain links TRBV12-5 to TRBJ2-3, with D unclear. Germline CDR1 is LGHNT and CDR2 is FRNRAP. This CDR3 contains 14 residues. V lost 7 bases to trimming and J lost 0 bases, with 11 bases between them. CDR3 in amino acids: CASARTVSTDTQYF. The CDR3 DNA reads as TGTGCTAGTGCTCGGACGGTAAGCACAGATACGCAGTATTTT.